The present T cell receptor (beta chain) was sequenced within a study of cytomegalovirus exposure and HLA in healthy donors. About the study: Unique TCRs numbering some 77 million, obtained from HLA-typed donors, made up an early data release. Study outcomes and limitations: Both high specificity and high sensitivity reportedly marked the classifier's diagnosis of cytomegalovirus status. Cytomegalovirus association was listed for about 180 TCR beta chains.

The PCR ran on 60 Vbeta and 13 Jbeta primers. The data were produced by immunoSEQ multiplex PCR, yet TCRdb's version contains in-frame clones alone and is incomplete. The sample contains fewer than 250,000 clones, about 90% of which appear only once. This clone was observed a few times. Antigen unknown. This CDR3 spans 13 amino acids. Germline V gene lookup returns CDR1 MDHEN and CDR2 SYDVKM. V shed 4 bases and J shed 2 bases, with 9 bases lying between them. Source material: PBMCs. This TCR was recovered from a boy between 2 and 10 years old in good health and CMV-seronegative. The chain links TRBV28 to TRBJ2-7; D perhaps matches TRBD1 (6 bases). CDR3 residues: CASSYGDTYEQYF. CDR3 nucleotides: TGTGCCAGCAGTTACGGGGACACCTACGAGCAGTACTTC.